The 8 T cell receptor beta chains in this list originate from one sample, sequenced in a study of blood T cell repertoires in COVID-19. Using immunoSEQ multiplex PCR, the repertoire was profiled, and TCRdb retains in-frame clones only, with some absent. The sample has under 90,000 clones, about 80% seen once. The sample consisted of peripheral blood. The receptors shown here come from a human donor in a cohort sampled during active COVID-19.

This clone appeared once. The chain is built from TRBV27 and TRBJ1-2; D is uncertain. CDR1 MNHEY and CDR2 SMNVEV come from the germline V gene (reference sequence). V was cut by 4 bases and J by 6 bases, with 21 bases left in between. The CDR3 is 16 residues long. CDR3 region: CASSSGRITADNGYTF. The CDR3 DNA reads TGTGCCAGCAGTTCCGGTCGGATTACAGCCGATAATGGCTACACCTTC.

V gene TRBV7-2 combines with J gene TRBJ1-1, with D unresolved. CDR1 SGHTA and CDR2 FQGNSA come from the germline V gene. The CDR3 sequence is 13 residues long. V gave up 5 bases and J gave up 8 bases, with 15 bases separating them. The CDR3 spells CASSPARHLEAFF. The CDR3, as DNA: TGTGCCAGCAGCCCAGCCCGACACCTCGAAGCTTTCTTT.

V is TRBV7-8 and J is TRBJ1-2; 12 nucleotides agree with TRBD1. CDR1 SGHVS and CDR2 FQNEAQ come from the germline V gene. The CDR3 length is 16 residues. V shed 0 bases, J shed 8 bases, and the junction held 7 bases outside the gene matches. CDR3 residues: CASSLAPGQGAGGYTF. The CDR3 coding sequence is TGTGCCAGCAGCTTAGCTCCGGGACAGGGGGCTGGCGGCTACACCTTC.

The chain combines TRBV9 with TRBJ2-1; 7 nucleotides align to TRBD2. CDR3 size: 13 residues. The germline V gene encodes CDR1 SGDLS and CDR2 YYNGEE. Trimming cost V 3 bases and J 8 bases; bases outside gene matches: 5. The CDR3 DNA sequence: TGTGCCAGCAGCGCACGACTAGCCGATGAGCAGTTCTTC. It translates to CASSARLADEQFF.

CDR3 in DNA: TGTGCCAGCAGCGCGCTAGCGGGGAGCACAGATACGCAGTATTTT. It encodes CASSALAGSTDTQYF. V gene TRBV9 combines with J gene TRBJ2-3; the match to TRBD2 covers 9 bases. In germline, CDR1 is SGDLS, CDR2 YYNGEE. There are 15 residues in the CDR3. The J segment lost 0 bases and the V segment lost 3 bases, leaving 2 bases of the junction unmatched.

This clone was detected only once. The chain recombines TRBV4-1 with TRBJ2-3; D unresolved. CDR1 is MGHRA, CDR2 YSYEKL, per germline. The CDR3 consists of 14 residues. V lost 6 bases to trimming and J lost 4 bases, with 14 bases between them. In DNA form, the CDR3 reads TGCGCCAGCAGTGTGGTCCCCGGAGCAGATACGCAGTATTTT. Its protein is CASSVVPGADTQYF.

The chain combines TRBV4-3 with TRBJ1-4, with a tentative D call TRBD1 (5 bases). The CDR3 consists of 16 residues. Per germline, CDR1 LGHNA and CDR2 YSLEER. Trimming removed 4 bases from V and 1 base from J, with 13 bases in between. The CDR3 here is CASSPLGQGTNEKLFF. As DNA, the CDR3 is TGCGCCAGCAGCCCATTGGGTCAGGGAACTAATGAAAAACTGTTTTTT.

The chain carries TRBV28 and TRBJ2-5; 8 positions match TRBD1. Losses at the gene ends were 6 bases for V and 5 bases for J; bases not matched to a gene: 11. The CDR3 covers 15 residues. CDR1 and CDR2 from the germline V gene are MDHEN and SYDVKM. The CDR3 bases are TGTGCCAGCAGAACGGACAGGGCGCCGCGGGAGACCCAGTACTTC. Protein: CASRTDRAPRETQYF.